Listed here are 2 T cell receptor beta chains from one sample, sequenced in a study of CD8 T cells in Susac syndrome. RNA totalling roughly 0.45 to 1 ug underwent reverse transcription with random hexamers. TCRdb re-called the immunoSEQ multiplex PCR reads with MiXCR, one entry per CDR3 protein. The profile shows 50,000 to 60,000 distinct CDR3 sequences, 90% to 95% of them singletons. The source material was CD8+ T cells from PBMCs. These receptors came from a human donor in good health.

The rearrangement joins TRBV7-9 to TRBJ2-3; 13 positions match TRBD2. V trimming: 5 bases; J trimming: 3 bases; junction bases outside the gene matches: 5. CDR3 size: 16 residues. The V gene's germline CDR1 is SEHNR and CDR2 FQNEAQ (reference sequence). The CDR3 sequence is CASSLRTSGGTDTQYF. The CDR3 DNA reads as TGTGCCAGCAGCCTGAGGACTAGCGGGGGTACAGATACGCAGTATTTT.

The chain uses TRBV12-3 or TRBV12-4 and TRBJ2-7; 8 bases map to TRBD1. V was clipped by 7 bases and J by 1 base; unmatched bases: 6. CDR3 length: 14 residues. The CDR3 protein is CASTRTGLSYEQYF. DNA of the CDR3: TGTGCCAGCACTCGGACAGGGTTATCCTACGAGCAGTACTTC.